The clone carrying this T cell receptor beta chain was seen just once. Its antigen is as yet unknown. J was trimmed by 1 base and V by 4 bases; bases with no gene match: 12. This CDR3 is built from 17 residues. Per germline, CDR1 SGHRS and CDR2 YFSETQ. Produced via immunoSEQ multiplex PCR; TCRdb's table is partial and in-frame only. The sample shows thousands of clones, roughly three quarters of them seen only once. These data originate in a study of immune cell composition in non-small cell lung cancer. Findings and limits, study-wide: It was not proven that tumour-reactive clones equal dominant tumour-associated clones. Smoking pack-years did not significantly correlate with tumour TCR-beta clonality.

This sequence was found in a human donor with non-small cell lung cancer. Sequencing input: lung tumor tissue. The chain couples TRBV5-1 to TRBJ2-7; 9 bases line up with TRBD2. CDR3 amino acids: CASSPLGGRARSYEQYF. CDR3 coding DNA: TGCGCCAGCAGCCCTTTGGGCGGGAGGGCCAGGTCCTACGAGCAGTACTTC.